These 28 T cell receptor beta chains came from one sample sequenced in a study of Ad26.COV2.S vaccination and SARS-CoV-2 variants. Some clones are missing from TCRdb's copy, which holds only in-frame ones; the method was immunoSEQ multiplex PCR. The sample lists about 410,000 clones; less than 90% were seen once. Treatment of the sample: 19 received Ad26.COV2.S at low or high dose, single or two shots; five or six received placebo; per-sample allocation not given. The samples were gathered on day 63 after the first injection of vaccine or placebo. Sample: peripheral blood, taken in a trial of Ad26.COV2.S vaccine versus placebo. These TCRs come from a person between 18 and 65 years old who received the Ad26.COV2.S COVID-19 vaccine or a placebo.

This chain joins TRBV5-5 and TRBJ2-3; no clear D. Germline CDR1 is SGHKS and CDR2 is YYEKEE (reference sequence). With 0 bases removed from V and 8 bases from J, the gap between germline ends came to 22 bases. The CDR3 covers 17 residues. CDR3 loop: CASSLGLGTTLVVTQYF. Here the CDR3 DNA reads TGTGCCAGCAGCTTGGGGTTGGGAACCACTCTAGTTGTTACGCAGTATTTT. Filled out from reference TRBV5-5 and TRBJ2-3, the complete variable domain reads DAGVTQSPTHLIKTRGQQVTLRCSPISGHKSVSWYQQVLGQGPQFIFQYYEKEERGRGNFPDRFSARQFPNYSSELNVNALLLGDSALYLCASSLGLGTTLVVTQYFGPGTRLTVL.

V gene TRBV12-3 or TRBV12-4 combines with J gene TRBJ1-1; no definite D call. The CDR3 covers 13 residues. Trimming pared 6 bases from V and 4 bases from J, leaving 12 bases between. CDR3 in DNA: TGTGCCAGCAGGCGGTTTAGTGGCACTGAAGCTTTCTTT. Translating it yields CASRRFSGTEAFF.

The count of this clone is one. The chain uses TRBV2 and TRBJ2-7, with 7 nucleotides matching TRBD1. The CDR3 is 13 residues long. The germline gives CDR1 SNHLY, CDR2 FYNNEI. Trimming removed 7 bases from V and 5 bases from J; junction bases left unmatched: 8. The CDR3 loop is CASTVQGINEQYF. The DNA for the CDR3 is TGTGCCAGCACCGTACAGGGGATTAACGAGCAGTACTTC.

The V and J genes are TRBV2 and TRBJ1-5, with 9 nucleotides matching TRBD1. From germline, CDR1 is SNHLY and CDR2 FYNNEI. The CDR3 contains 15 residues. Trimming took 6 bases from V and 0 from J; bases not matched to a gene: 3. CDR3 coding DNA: TGTGCCAGCAGATCACAGGGGGCTAGCAATCAGCCCCAGCATTTT. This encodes CASRSQGASNQPQHF.

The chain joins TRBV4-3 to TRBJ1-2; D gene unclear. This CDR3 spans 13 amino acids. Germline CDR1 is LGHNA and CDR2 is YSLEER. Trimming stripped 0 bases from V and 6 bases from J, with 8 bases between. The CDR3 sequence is CASSQDLVNGYTF. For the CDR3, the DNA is TGCGCCAGCAGCCAAGATCTTGTAAATGGCTACACCTTC.

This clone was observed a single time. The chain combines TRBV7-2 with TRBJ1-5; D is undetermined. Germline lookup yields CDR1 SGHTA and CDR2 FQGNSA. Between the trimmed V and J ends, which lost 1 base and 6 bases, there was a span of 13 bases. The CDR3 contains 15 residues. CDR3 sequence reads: CASSLVTGNGQPQHF. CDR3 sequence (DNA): TGTGCCAGCAGCTTAGTTACCGGGAACGGTCAGCCCCAGCATTTT.

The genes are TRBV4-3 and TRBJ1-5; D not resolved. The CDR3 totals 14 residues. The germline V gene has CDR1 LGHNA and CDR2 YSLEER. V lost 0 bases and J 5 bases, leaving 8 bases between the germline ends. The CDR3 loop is CASSQEWGDQPQHF. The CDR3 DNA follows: TGCGCCAGCAGCCAAGAGTGGGGAGATCAGCCCCAGCATTTT.

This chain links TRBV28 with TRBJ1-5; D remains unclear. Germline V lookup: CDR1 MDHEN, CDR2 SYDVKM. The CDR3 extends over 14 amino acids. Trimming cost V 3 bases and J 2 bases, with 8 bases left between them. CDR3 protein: CASSFGLGNQPQHF. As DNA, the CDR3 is TGTGCCAGCAGTTTCGGACTGGGCAATCAGCCCCAGCATTTT.

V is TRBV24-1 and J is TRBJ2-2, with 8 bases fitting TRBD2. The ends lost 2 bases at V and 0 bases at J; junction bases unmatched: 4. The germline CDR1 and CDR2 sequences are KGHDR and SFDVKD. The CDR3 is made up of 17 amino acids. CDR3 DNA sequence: TGTGCCACCAGTGATTCGCGGGGGGCCGCGAACACCGGGGAGCTGTTTTTT. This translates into CATSDSRGAANTGELFF.

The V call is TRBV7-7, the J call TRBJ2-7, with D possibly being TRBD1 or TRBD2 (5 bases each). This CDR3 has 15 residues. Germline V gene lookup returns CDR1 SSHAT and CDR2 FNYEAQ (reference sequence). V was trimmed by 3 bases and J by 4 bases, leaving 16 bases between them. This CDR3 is CASSLASGTGYEQYF. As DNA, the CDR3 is TGTGCCAGCAGCTTGGCCTCCGGGACGGGGTACGAGCAGTACTTC.

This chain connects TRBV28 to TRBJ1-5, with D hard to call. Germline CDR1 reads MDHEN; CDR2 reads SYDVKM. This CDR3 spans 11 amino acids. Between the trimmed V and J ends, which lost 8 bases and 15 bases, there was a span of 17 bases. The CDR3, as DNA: TGTGCCAGCGGTTCGGGAAGGTTGAGGCATTTT. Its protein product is CASGSGRLRHF.

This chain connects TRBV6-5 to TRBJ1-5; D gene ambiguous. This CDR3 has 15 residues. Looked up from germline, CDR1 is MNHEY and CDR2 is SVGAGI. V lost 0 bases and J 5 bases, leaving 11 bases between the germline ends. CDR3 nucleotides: TGTGCCAGCAGTTACTCGAATAGGCCCTATCAGCCCCAGCATTTT. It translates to CASSYSNRPYQPQHF.

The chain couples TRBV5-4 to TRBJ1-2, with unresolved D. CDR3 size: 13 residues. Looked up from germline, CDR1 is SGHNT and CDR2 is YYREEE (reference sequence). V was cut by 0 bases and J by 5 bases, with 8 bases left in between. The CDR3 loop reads CASSLGQDYGYTF. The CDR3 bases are TGTGCCAGCAGCTTGGGGCAGGATTATGGCTACACCTTC.

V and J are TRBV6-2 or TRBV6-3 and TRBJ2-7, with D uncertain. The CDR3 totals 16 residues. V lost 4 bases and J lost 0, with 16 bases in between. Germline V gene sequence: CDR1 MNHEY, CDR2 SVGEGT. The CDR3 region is CASSSEDFLSSYEQYF. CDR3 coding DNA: TGTGCCAGCAGTTCCGAAGACTTTCTTTCCTCCTACGAGCAGTACTTC.

The CDR3: CASSALAGGNTDTQYF. CDR3 bases: TGTGCCAGCAGTGCCCTAGCGGGGGGGAACACAGATACGCAGTATTTT. The J gene is TRBJ2-3, the V gene TRBV2; 12 bases align to TRBD2. CDR3 length: 16 residues. The V segment lost 4 bases and the J segment 2 bases; nucleotides outside the gene matches: 4. Per germline, CDR1 SNHLY and CDR2 FYNNEI.

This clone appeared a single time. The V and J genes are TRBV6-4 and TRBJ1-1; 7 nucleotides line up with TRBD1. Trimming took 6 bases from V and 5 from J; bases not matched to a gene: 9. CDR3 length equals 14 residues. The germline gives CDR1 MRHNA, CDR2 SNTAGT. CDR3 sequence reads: CASRDTGAQTEAFF. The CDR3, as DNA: TGTGCCAGCAGAGACACAGGGGCTCAAACTGAAGCTTTCTTT.

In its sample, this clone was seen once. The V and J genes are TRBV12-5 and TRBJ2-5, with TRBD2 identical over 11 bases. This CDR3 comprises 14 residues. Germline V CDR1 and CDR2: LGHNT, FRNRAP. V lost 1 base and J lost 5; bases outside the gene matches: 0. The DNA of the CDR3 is TGTGCTAGTGGTTTGGCTAGCGGGGGGGAGACCCAGTACTTC. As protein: CASGLASGGETQYF.

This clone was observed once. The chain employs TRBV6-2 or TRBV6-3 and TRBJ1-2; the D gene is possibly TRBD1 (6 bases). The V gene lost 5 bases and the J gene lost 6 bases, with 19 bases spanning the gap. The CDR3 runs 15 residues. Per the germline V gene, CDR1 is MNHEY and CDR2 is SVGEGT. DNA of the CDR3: TGTGCCAGCAGTCCACCCGCCGACAGGCCCAATGGCTACACCTTC. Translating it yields CASSPPADRPNGYTF.

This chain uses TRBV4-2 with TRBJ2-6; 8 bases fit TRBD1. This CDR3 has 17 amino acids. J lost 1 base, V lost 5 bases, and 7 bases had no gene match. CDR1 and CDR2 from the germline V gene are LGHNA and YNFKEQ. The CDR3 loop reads CASSKGQGQSGANVLTF. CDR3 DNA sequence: TGTGCCAGCAGCAAAGGACAGGGACAATCTGGGGCCAACGTCCTGACTTTC.

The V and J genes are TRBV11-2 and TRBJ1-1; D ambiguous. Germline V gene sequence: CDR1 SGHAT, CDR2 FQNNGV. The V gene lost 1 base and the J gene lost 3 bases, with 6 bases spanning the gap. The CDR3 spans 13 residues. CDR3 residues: CASSLGSYTEAFF. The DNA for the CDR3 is TGTGCCAGCAGCTTAGGGTCGTACACTGAAGCTTTCTTT.

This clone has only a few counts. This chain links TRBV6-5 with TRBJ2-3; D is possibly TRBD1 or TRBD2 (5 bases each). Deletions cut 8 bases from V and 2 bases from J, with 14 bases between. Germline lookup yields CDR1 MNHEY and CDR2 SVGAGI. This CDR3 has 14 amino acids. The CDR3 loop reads CASCSGAYTDTQYF. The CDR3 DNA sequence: TGTGCCAGCTGTTCCGGGGCCTACACAGATACGCAGTATTTT.

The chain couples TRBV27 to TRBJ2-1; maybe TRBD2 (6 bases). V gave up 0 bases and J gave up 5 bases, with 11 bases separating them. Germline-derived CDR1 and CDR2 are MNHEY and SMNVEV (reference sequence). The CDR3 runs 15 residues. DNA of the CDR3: TGTGCCAGCAGTTTATCCGGGACTCAGAACAATGAGCAGTTCTTC. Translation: CASSLSGTQNNEQFF.

In DNA form, the CDR3 reads TGCAGTGCTAGTCTAGCCAGGGGGCCCCGCCAAGAGACCCAGTACTTC. This codes for CSASLARGPRQETQYF. V is TRBV20-1 and J is TRBJ2-5, with 8 bases matching TRBD1. V shed 3 bases, J shed 1 base, and the junction held 10 bases outside the gene matches. The CDR3 is 16 residues long. CDR1 DFQATT and CDR2 SNEGSKA come from the germline V gene (reference sequence).

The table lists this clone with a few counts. The CDR3 DNA follows: TGTGCCAGCAGCCAAGGGCCAGGGGTCACCTACGAGCAGTACTTC. Its protein is CASSQGPGVTYEQYF. V is TRBV14 and J is TRBJ2-7, with D perhaps TRBD1 (6 bases). The CDR3 loop spans 15 amino acids. V lost 1 base and J 2 bases, leaving 12 bases between the germline ends. Germline values: CDR1 SGHDN, CDR2 FVKESK.

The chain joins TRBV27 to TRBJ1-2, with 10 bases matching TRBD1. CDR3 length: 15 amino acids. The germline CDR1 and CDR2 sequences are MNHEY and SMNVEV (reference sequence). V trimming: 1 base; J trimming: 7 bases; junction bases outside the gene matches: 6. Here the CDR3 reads CASSLYRDRGAGYTF. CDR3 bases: TGTGCCAGCAGTTTATACCGGGACAGGGGTGCTGGCTACACCTTC.

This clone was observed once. In DNA form, the CDR3 reads TGTGCCAGCAGCGCAGGGGCCTACGAGCAGTACTTC. Translation: CASSAGAYEQYF. The rearrangement joins TRBV7-9 to TRBJ2-7; D perhaps matches TRBD1 (6 bases). The length of the CDR3 is 12 residues. V lost 5 bases and J 2 bases, leaving 7 bases between the germline ends. The V gene's germline CDR1 is SEHNR and CDR2 FQNEAQ (reference sequence).

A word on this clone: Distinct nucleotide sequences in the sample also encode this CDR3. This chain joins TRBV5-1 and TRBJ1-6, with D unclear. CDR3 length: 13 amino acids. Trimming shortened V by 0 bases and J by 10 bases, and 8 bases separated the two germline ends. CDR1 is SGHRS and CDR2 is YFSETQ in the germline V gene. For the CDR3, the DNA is TGCGCCAGCAGCTTGGCAGGAAGGTCACCCCTCCACTTT. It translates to CASSLAGRSPLHF.

CDR3 nucleotide sequence: TGTGCCATCTCCGTGACAGAGAACACTGAAGCTTTCTTT. The encoded protein is CAISVTENTEAFF. The chain employs TRBV10-3 and TRBJ1-1, with D possibly being TRBD1 (5 bases). The CDR3 has 13 residues. The V end was cut by 8 bases, the J end by 1 base, with 11 bases between. Germline lookup yields CDR1 ENHRY and CDR2 SYGVKD.